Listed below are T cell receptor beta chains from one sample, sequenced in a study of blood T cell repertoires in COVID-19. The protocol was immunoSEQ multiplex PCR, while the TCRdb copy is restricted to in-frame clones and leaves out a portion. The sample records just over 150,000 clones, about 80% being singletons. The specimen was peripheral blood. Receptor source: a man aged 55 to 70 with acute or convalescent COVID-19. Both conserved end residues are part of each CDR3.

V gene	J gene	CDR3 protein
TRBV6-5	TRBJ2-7	CASSYSSSSADYEQYF
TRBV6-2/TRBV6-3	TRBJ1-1	CASSYAGGLTEAFF
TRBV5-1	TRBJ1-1	CASSPGGLNTEAFF
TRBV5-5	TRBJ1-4	CASSPGGPNEKLFF
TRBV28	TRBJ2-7	CASSYLRGRLQVYEQYF
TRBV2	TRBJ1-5	CASSPRSGSNQPQHF
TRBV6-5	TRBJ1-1	CASSFHTGGTEAFF
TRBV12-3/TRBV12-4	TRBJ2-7	CASSQGLSYEQYF
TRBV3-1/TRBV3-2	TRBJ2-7	CASSPITGGYEQYF
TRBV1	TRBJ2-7	CTSSQERGQSHSGMDYEQYF
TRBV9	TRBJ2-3	CASSSGLVPDTQYF
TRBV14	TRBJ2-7	CASSHRPLRDRGYEQYF
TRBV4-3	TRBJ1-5	CASSQGTGRNQPQHF
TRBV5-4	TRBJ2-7	CASSLAVDRGEQYF
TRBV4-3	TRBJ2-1	CASSQAVAGGPAGEQFF
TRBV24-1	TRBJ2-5	CATGLTGVQETQYF
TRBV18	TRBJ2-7	CASSLKQGDEQYF
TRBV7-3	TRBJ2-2	CASSSTSSGELFF
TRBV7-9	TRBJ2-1	CASRRTSGQSRYNEQFF
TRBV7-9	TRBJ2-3	CALGGGGGAYTDTQYF
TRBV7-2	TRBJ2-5	CASSLVRLETQYF
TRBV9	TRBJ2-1	CASSAQGSSYNEQFF
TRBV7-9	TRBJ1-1	CASSKRGVAEAFF
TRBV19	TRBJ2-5	CASRGLATQETQYF
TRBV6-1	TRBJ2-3	CASSDRRAGTDTQYF
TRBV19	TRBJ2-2	CASSIGQRRLNTGELFF
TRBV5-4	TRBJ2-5	CASSLASGERTQYF
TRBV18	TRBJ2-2	CASSPGQGHTGELFF
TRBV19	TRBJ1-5	CASSRLQGTFYQPQHF
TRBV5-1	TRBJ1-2	CASSFQGAGGYTF
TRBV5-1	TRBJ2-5	CASSLPGVGETQYF
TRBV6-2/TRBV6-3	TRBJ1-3	CASSPGGSGNTIYF
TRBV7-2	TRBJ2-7	CASSLQGFTEQYF
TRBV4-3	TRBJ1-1	CASSQDYPGDTEAFF
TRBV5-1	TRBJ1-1	CASSLAGQGAPEAFF
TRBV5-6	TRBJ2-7	CASSLAYRFRSSYEQYF
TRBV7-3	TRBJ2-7	CASSYRPSLRQGKAQYF
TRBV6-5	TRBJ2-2	CASSPGQVGTGELFF
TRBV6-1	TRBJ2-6	CASSVDGVVKAGANVLTF
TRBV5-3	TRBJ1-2	CARSLDRDYGYTF
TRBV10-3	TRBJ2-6	CAISEQASSGANVLTF
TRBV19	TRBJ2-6	CASGHSTGANVLTF
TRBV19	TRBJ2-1	CASRPSGRGYNEQFF
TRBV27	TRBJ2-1	CASSPGGLAYREQFF
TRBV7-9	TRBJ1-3	CASSSDRVGNTIYF
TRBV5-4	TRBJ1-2	CASNVLGQDYGYTF
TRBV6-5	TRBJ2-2	CASSPIPVNTGELFF
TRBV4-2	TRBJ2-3	CASSPRLTDTQYF
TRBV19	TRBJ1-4	CASSNQWEKLFF
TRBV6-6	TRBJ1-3	CASNPGSSGNTIYF
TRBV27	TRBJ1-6	CASSSGGHNSPLHF
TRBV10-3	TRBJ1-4	CATSQGEQEKLFF
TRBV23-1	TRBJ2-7	CASSPQGAQGEQYF
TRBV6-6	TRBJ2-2	CASTGLPPNTGELFF
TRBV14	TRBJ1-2	CASSPGTGYGYTF